The 20 T cell receptor beta chains presented below share a single source sample, sequenced in a study of OX40 agonist ivuxolimab in advanced cancers. Sequencing was performed with immunoSEQ multiplex PCR; in TCRdb, only in-frame clones are kept and a portion is missing. The sample holds fewer than 50,000 clones, around 90% seen once. The specimen was CD4+ or CD8+ T cells sorted from blood, collected in a trial of the OX40 agonist ivuxolimab. Every receptor here comes from an adult with an advanced solid tumor such as melanoma, head and neck, liver or kidney cancer.

The CDR3 DNA reads as TGTGCCAGCAGCCCTACACGACTAGCGGAACAAGAGACCCAGTACTTC. It specifies CASSPTRLAEQETQYF. The chain employs TRBV7-9 and TRBJ2-5; TRBD2 matches at 9 bases. CDR1 and CDR2 (germline): SEHNR, FQNEAQ (reference sequence). With V trimmed by 5 bases and J by 2 bases, 9 bases remained unmatched. CDR3 size: 16 residues.

The table lists this clone with a few counts. This chain joins TRBV6-1 and TRBJ1-1; TRBD1 might be the D (6 bases). Deletions cut 5 bases from V and 5 bases from J, with 18 bases between. Germline CDR1 reads MNHNS; CDR2 reads SASEGT. The CDR3 spans 15 residues. DNA for the CDR3: TGTGCCAGCAGTCTCACCAGGGGATTAGGGACTGAAGCTTTCTTT. Translation: CASSLTRGLGTEAFF.

V gene TRBV10-1 combines with J gene TRBJ2-7, with a tentative D call TRBD2 (6 bases). V was cut by 6 bases and J by 4 bases, with 19 bases left in between. Germline loops: CDR1 WNHNN, CDR2 SYGVQD (reference sequence). The CDR3 has 15 residues. In DNA form, the CDR3 reads TGCGCCAGCAGGTCTGGAGGGCCGTTTCCTTACGAGCAGTACTTC. Translation gives CASRSGGPFPYEQYF.

V usage is TRBV4-1 and J usage is TRBJ2-5; D is ambiguous. Deletions cut 0 bases from V and 7 bases from J, with 18 bases between. Germline CDR1 MGHRA, CDR2 YSYEKL. The CDR3 loop spans 16 amino acids. CDR3 region: CASSQDPGPSYGTQYF. The CDR3 DNA reads TGCGCCAGCAGCCAAGATCCCGGTCCTTCCTATGGGACCCAGTACTTC.

The chain couples TRBV9 to TRBJ2-7; 8 bases line up with TRBD1. The J segment lost 4 bases and the V segment lost 1 base, leaving 7 bases of the junction unmatched. The CDR3 spans 15 residues. The V gene's germline CDR1 is SGDLS and CDR2 YYNGEE. CDR3 DNA: TGTGCCAGCAGCGTAAATGGACAGGGTTTTTACGAGCAGTACTTC. It codes for CASSVNGQGFYEQYF.

This clone appeared a few times. This rearrangement joins TRBV30 to TRBJ2-3, with 7 bases aligning to TRBD2. V dropped 6 bases and J dropped 3; count of bases not matched to a gene: 12. Germline loops: CDR1 GTSNPN, CDR2 SVGIG (reference sequence). This CDR3 region has 15 residues. The CDR3 DNA reads TGTGCCTGTCAAGGGCGGGGGAGAGGTACAGATACGCAGTATTTT. As protein: CACQGRGRGTDTQYF.

V is TRBV10-1 and J is TRBJ2-7, with D unresolved. The CDR3 extends over 15 amino acids. The germline gives CDR1 WNHNN, CDR2 SYGVQD (reference sequence). V gave up 4 bases and J gave up 7 bases, with 20 bases separating them. The CDR3 sequence is CASSASRYPSSEQYF. In DNA form, the CDR3 reads TGCGCCAGCAGTGCTTCTAGATACCCTTCGAGTGAGCAGTACTTC.

This clone was recorded once. The chain has TRBV5-4 and TRBJ2-7; 10 nucleotides match TRBD1. This CDR3 is built from 14 residues. V shed 2 bases and J 6 bases; nucleotides not matched to a gene: 5. CDR1 and CDR2 from the germline V gene are SGHNT and YYREEE (reference sequence). As DNA, the CDR3 is TGTGCCAGCAGCTTTGGGGACAGGGGCGGCGAGCAGTACTTC. Translating gives CASSFGDRGGEQYF.

This clone was seen a single time. The J gene is TRBJ2-5, the V gene TRBV27, with 9 positions matching TRBD1. Losses at the gene ends were 5 bases for V and 1 base for J; bases not matched to a gene: 5. Germline values: CDR1 MNHEY, CDR2 SMNVEV (reference sequence). This CDR3 contains 15 residues. CDR3 in DNA: TGTGCCAGCAGTACAGACAGGGGGACCCAAGAGACCCAGTACTTC. As protein: CASSTDRGTQETQYF.

The chain is built from TRBV4-2 and TRBJ2-7; a weak D match, TRBD2 (5 bases). From germline, CDR1 is LGHNA and CDR2 YNFKEQ. The CDR3 contains 16 residues. V was cut by 0 bases and J by 3 bases, with 15 bases left in between. CDR3 nucleotides: TGTGCCAGCAGCCAAGATCCCCCGGGAAGGGTCTACGAGCAGTACTTC. Translated, it gives CASSQDPPGRVYEQYF.

The gene calls are TRBV7-9 and TRBJ2-7, with a weak D call TRBD1 (8 bases). Germline CDR1 and CDR2: SEHNR and FQNEAQ (reference sequence). V gave up 0 bases and J gave up 5 bases, with 14 bases separating them. The CDR3 is made up of 15 amino acids. CDR3 in DNA: TGTGCCAGCAGCTTAGCGCTTACAGGGGGGGACGAGCAGTACTTC. This sequence encodes CASSLALTGGDEQYF.

The chain has TRBV10-3 and TRBJ2-1; TRBD1 agrees at 11 bases. The V gene end was trimmed by 9 bases and the J gene end by 5 bases; junction bases not matched to a gene: 0. Germline V gene sequence: CDR1 ENHRY, CDR2 SYGVKD. The CDR3 is made up of 12 amino acids. CDR3 coding DNA: TGTGCCATGGGACAGGGGGACAATGAGCAGTTCTTC. Protein: CAMGQGDNEQFF.

The rearrangement uses TRBV7-9 and TRBJ1-2; 7 nucleotides match TRBD1. From germline, CDR1 is SEHNR and CDR2 FQNEAQ (reference sequence). The CDR3 consists of 13 residues. The trim removed 5 bases at V and 8 bases at J, leaving 8 bases unmatched. The CDR3 DNA is TGTGCCAGCAGCCAGGGACAGTCGGGCGGCTACACCTTC. This sequence encodes CASSQGQSGGYTF.

The chain joins TRBV7-8 to TRBJ2-1; no reliable D call. This CDR3 comprises 12 residues. From germline, CDR1 is SGHVS and CDR2 FQNEAQ. V was shortened by 1 base and J by 12 bases, with 10 bases between the two germline ends. CDR3: CASSLERALQFF. DNA of the CDR3: TGTGCCAGCAGCTTAGAAAGGGCCCTGCAGTTCTTC.

The V call is TRBV10-3, the J call TRBJ2-5; D gene unclear. Germline V gene data show CDR1 as ENHRY and CDR2 as SYGVKD. Between the trimmed V and J ends, which lost 0 bases and 1 base, there was a span of 12 bases. The CDR3 sequence is 16 residues long. The CDR3 coding sequence is TGTGCCATCAGTGAGTCGAAGCCGTGGGGCCAAGAGACCCAGTACTTC. Translating gives CAISESKPWGQETQYF.

This clone has just one count. The chain has TRBV5-1 and TRBJ2-3, with D hard to call. The CDR3 is 13 amino acids. V was shortened by 5 bases and J by 5 bases, with 12 bases between the two germline ends. Per the germline V gene, CDR1 is SGHRS and CDR2 is YFSETQ. The CDR3 region has the DNA TGCGCCAGCAGACCAGACTGGGGAGATACGCAGTATTTT. As protein: CASRPDWGDTQYF.

The chain carries TRBV6-5 and TRBJ1-2; D perhaps matches TRBD1 (6 bases). V dropped 2 bases and J dropped 3 bases, with 13 bases sitting between them. CDR1 and CDR2 from the germline V gene are MNHEY and SVGAGI. This CDR3 has 15 residues. CDR3 protein: CASSYLQGNDYGYTF. The CDR3 DNA reads TGTGCCAGCAGTTACCTACAGGGCAACGACTATGGCTACACCTTC.

The rearrangement links TRBV10-2 to TRBJ1-2; D gene uncertain. The CDR3 length is 14 residues. Trimming removed 3 bases at V and 2 bases at J, with 10 bases between. CDR1 is WSHSY and CDR2 is SAAADI in the germline V gene. The DNA for the CDR3 is TGCGCCAGCAGTGATGAGGGTCGGAACTATGGCTACACCTTC. This gives the protein CASSDEGRNYGYTF.

This rearrangement joins TRBV5-1 to TRBJ2-3; D gene ambiguous. The CDR3 contains 13 residues. Germline CDR1 is SGHRS and CDR2 is YFSETQ. V was cut by 4 bases and J by 3 bases, with 9 bases left in between. The CDR3 nucleotides are TGCGCCAGCAGCGTCCCAGAGACAGATACGCAGTATTTT. This translates into CASSVPETDTQYF.

The chain employs TRBV28 and TRBJ2-7; 9 bases are a match to TRBD1. With V trimmed by 3 bases and J by 7 bases, 13 bases remained unmatched. The germline V gene encodes CDR1 MDHEN and CDR2 SYDVKM. The CDR3 is made up of 16 amino acids. CDR3 residues: CASSFPPGGQGMEQYF. The CDR3 DNA reads TGTGCCAGCAGTTTTCCCCCGGGGGGACAGGGTATGGAGCAGTACTTC.